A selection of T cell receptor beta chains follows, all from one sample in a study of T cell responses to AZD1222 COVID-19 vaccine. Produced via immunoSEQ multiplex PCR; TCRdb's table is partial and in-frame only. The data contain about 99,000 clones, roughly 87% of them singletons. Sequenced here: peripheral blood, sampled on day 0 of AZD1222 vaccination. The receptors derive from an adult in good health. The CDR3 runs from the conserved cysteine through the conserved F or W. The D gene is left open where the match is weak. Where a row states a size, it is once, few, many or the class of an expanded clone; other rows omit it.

cdr3_aa: CASNYQPNQPQHF; cdr3_nt: TGTGCCAGCAATTACCAACCCAATCAGCCCCAGCATTTT; j_call: TRBJ1-5; v_call: TRBV2; d_call: -; clone_size: -
cdr3_aa: CASSQRTGEIITNEKLFF; cdr3_nt: TGTGCCAGCAGCCAACGGACAGGGGAAATTATAACTAATGAAAAACTGTTTTTT; j_call: TRBJ1-4; v_call: TRBV3-1/TRBV3-2; d_call: TRBD1; clone_size: few
cdr3_aa: CASSPRDRGEQFF; cdr3_nt: TGTGCCAGTAGTCCCCGGGACAGGGGCGAGCAGTTCTTC; j_call: TRBJ2-1; v_call: TRBV19; d_call: TRBD1; clone_size: -
cdr3_aa: CASSEQELNEKLFF; cdr3_nt: TGTGCCAGCAGCGAACAGGAGCTTAATGAAAAACTGTTTTTT; j_call: TRBJ1-4; v_call: TRBV7-9; d_call: -; clone_size: -
cdr3_aa: CASSDPRGGQETQYF; cdr3_nt: TGTGCCAGCAGTGACCCTAGGGGAGGCCAAGAGACCCAGTACTTC; j_call: TRBJ2-5; v_call: TRBV2; d_call: -; clone_size: -
cdr3_aa: CASSVAGLRQPQHF; cdr3_nt: TGTGCCAGCAGCGTAGCGGGTTTGCGTCAGCCCCAGCATTTT; j_call: TRBJ1-5; v_call: TRBV9; d_call: -; clone_size: -
cdr3_aa: CASTPRQATNEKLFF; cdr3_nt: TGTGCCAGTACCCCCCGGCAGGCAACTAATGAAAAACTGTTTTTT; j_call: TRBJ1-4; v_call: TRBV19; d_call: -; clone_size: -
cdr3_aa: CASSLAGGLGYTF; cdr3_nt: TGTGCCAGCAGTTTAGCGGGGGGTTTGGGCTACACCTTC; j_call: TRBJ1-2; v_call: TRBV27; d_call: -; clone_size: -
cdr3_aa: CATSPGLQSQPQHF; cdr3_nt: TGTGCCACCAGCCCCGGCCTCCAGAGTCAGCCCCAGCATTTT; j_call: TRBJ1-5; v_call: TRBV15; d_call: -; clone_size: -
cdr3_aa: CASSLTSGGYTDTQYF; cdr3_nt: TGTGCCAGCAGCCTGACTAGCGGGGGCTACACAGATACGCAGTATTTT; j_call: TRBJ2-3; v_call: TRBV7-6; d_call: TRBD2; clone_size: -
cdr3_aa: CASSPGLWPNVGNTIYF; cdr3_nt: TGTGCCAGCAGCCCGGGGTTGTGGCCGAATGTTGGAAACACCATATATTTT; j_call: TRBJ1-3; v_call: TRBV11-2; d_call: -; clone_size: once
cdr3_aa: CASSEQDEKLFF; cdr3_nt: TGTGCCAGCAGTGAACAGGATGAAAAACTGTTTTTT; j_call: TRBJ1-4; v_call: TRBV2; d_call: -; clone_size: -
cdr3_aa: CASSLSGGYEQYF; cdr3_nt: TGTGCCAGCAGCCTCAGTGGGGGCTACGAGCAGTACTTC; j_call: TRBJ2-7; v_call: TRBV3-1/TRBV3-2; d_call: -; clone_size: -
cdr3_aa: CASSTANEQFF; cdr3_nt: TGTGCCAGCAGCACCGCCAATGAGCAGTTCTTC; j_call: TRBJ2-1; v_call: TRBV7-3; d_call: -; clone_size: -
cdr3_aa: CASSPLTGGFEKLFF; cdr3_nt: TGCGCCAGCAGCCCCCTGACAGGGGGCTTCGAAAAACTGTTTTTT; j_call: TRBJ1-4; v_call: TRBV4-1; d_call: TRBD1; clone_size: -
cdr3_aa: CASSLEASGQPQHF; cdr3_nt: TGTGCCAGCAGCTTAGAGGCGTCGGGTCAGCCCCAGCATTTT; j_call: TRBJ1-5; v_call: TRBV11-2; d_call: -; clone_size: once
cdr3_aa: CASSEGFGGGGPDTQYF; cdr3_nt: TGTGCCAGCAGTGAGGGTTTCGGCGGAGGTGGGCCAGATACGCAGTATTTT; j_call: TRBJ2-3; v_call: TRBV6-4; d_call: -; clone_size: -
cdr3_aa: CASSQTGQGETQYF; cdr3_nt: TGTGCCAGCTCACAAACAGGGCAGGGAGAGACCCAGTACTTC; j_call: TRBJ2-5; v_call: TRBV18; d_call: -; clone_size: once
cdr3_aa: CASSSTSGGAYEQFF; cdr3_nt: TGTGCCAGCAGCTCGACTAGCGGGGGGGCGTATGAGCAGTTCTTC; j_call: TRBJ2-1; v_call: TRBV7-3; d_call: TRBD2; clone_size: -
cdr3_aa: CATSRGGQYYNEQFF; cdr3_nt: TGTGCCACCAGCAGAGGCGGACAGTACTACAATGAGCAGTTCTTC; j_call: TRBJ2-1; v_call: TRBV15; d_call: -; clone_size: -
cdr3_aa: CASSQGGAFGEKLFF; cdr3_nt: TGCGCCAGCAGCCAAGGCGGGGCCTTCGGTGAAAAACTGTTTTTT; j_call: TRBJ1-4; v_call: TRBV4-3; d_call: -; clone_size: -
cdr3_aa: CASSLDPTYNYGYTF; cdr3_nt: TGCGCCAGCAGCTTGGACCCGACATATAACTATGGCTACACCTTC; j_call: TRBJ1-2; v_call: TRBV5-1; d_call: -; clone_size: -
cdr3_aa: CASSLGGGSNTEAFF; cdr3_nt: TGTGCCAGCAGCTTGGGGGGTGGCAGCAACACTGAAGCTTTCTTT; j_call: TRBJ1-1; v_call: TRBV5-6; d_call: -; clone_size: -
cdr3_aa: CASSPPAGIDYNSPLHF; cdr3_nt: TGTGCCAGCTCACCACCGGCAGGAATAGACTATAATTCACCCCTCCACTTT; j_call: TRBJ1-6; v_call: TRBV18; d_call: -; clone_size: -
cdr3_aa: CASSTGEGNTIYF; cdr3_nt: TGCGCCAGCAGCACGGGAGAGGGAAACACCATATATTTT; j_call: TRBJ1-3; v_call: TRBV5-1; d_call: -; clone_size: -
cdr3_aa: CSASPGAPYEQYF; cdr3_nt: TGCAGTGCTAGTCCCGGGGCACCCTACGAGCAGTACTTC; j_call: TRBJ2-7; v_call: TRBV20-1; d_call: -; clone_size: few